This T cell receptor beta chain stems from a study of blood T cell repertoires in COVID-19. A remark on this clone: The sample holds other DNA sequences that translate to the same CDR3.

The germline gives CDR1 MDHEN, CDR2 SYDVKM. This CDR3 region has 15 residues. V lost 2 bases and J 0 bases, leaving 7 bases between the germline ends. As handled by the study authors: By means of reference gene primer amplification, nucleated cell counts were estimated. The data were produced by immunoSEQ multiplex PCR, yet TCRdb's version contains in-frame clones alone and is incomplete. V and J calls and clone size are as listed in that table; D and trimming were resolved from the DNA. The sample includes 150,000 or so clones, more than 75% of them seen just once. The rearrangement joins TRBV28 to TRBJ1-4; possible D gene TRBD1, 5 bases. Sequences were obtained from PBMCs or T cells enriched from blood (not recorded which). The receptor was derived from a woman between 45 and 65 years old who had recovered from COVID-19. The CDR3 reads CASSLGGATNEKLFF. CDR3 in DNA: TGTGCCAGCAGTTTAGGAGGGGCAACTAATGAAAAACTGTTTTTT.